A selection of T cell receptor beta chains follows, all from one sample in a study of OX40 agonist ivuxolimab in advanced cancers. Sequenced by immunoSEQ multiplex PCR; TCRdb stores in-frame clones only, minus some. The sample yields roughly 38,000 clones, approximately 88% seen once. Sample: CD4+ or CD8+ T cells sorted from blood, taken in a trial of the OX40 agonist ivuxolimab. The receptors shown here come from an adult with an advanced solid tumor such as melanoma, head and neck, liver or kidney cancer. Each CDR3 is given without its conserved first and last residue.

>TRBV5-8|TRBJ2-2
AARHRVFTGELF
>TRBV4-1|TRBJ2-1
ASSLFRDSQNEQF
>TRBV9|TRBJ2-5
ASSVDGRRETQY
>TRBV7-7|TRBJ2-1
ASSLGTGRVDEQF
>TRBV27|TRBJ1-1
ASSLLTGANTEAF
>TRBV11-2|TRBJ1-2
ASSAEQGWYGYT
>TRBV5-6|TRBJ1-1
ASSFGLMNTEAF
>TRBV5-1|-
ASSLIAGVASYEQY
>TRBV5-1|TRBJ2-5
ASSVASGGRETQY
>TRBV7-2|TRBJ1-2
ASSLSLPWGEGGYT
>TRBV5-1|TRBJ1-2
ASGLDSPNYGYT
>TRBV9|TRBJ1-5
ASSVAGSNQPQH
>TRBV6-5|TRBJ2-3
ASKGKWGGPDTQY
>TRBV9|TRBJ2-4
ASTKRAGAKNIQY
>TRBV5-1|TRBJ2-7
ASSDPQGSSEQY
>TRBV11-3|TRBJ1-2
ASSLGIYGYT
>TRBV7-2|TRBJ1-2
ASLTGGGLGGYT
>TRBV6-5|TRBJ1-5
ASQRDSNQPQH
>TRBV5-6|TRBJ1-1
ASSLRGLGTEAF
>TRBV29-1|TRBJ1-3
SVTMSSGNTIY
>TRBV6-1|TRBJ1-4
ASRIQGSEEKLF
>TRBV5-8|TRBJ1-6
ASSSGRTGANNSPLH
>TRBV9|TRBJ2-7
ASSVGAQDFGEQY
>TRBV29-1|TRBJ2-5
SVQRDKNQETQY
>TRBV18|TRBJ1-3
ASSPGLAGDTGNTIY
>TRBV4-1|TRBJ2-1
ASSRGQGLNNEQF
>TRBV9|TRBJ2-7
ASSPRPFRSYEQY
>TRBV7-9|TRBJ2-7
ASSDRDRGYEQY
>TRBV9|TRBJ2-7
ASSPQAGGRSEQY
>TRBV11-2|TRBJ1-3
ASSSPFTDRGIY